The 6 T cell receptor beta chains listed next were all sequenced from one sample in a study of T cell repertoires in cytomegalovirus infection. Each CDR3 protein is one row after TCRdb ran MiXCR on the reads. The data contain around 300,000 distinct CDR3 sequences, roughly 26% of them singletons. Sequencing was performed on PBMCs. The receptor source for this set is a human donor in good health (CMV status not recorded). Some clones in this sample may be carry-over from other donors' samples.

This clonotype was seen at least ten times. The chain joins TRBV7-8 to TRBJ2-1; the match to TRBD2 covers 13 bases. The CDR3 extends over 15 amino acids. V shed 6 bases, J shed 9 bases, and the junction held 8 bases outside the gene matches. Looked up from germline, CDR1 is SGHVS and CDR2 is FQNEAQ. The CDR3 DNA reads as TGTGCCAGCAGACCTACTAGCGGGAGGGAGGTTGAGCAGTTCTTC. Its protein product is CASRPTSGREVEQFF.

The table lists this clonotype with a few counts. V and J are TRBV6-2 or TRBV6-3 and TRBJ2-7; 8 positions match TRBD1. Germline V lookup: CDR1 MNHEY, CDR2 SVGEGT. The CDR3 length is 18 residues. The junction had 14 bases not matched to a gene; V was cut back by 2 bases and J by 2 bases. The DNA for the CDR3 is TGTGCCAGCAGTTACGCCCTTGGTCAGGGGGCAGGAACCTACGAGCAGTACTTC. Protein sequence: CASSYALGQGAGTYEQYF.

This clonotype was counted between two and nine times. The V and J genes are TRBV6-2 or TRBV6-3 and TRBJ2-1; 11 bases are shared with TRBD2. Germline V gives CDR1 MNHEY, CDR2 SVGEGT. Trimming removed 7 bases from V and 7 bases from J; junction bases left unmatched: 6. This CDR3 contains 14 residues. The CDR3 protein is CASKTSGKNNEQFF. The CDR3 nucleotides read TGTGCCAGCAAGACTAGCGGGAAGAATAATGAGCAGTTCTTC.

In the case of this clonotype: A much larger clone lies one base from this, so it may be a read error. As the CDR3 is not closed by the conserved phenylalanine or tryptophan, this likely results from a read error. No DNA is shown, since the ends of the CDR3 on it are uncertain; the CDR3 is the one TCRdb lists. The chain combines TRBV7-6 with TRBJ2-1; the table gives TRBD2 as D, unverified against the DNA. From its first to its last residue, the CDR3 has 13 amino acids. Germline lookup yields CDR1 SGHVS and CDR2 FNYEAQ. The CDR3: CASSARLAGETVL.

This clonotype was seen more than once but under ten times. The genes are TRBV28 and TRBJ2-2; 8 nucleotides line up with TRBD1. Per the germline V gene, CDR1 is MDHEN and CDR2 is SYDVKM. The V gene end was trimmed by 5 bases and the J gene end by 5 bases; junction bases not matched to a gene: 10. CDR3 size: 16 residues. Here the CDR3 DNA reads TGTGCCAGCAGTCTACAGGGGGAAAGGAGAACCGGGGAGCTGTTTTTT. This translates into CASSLQGERRTGELFF.

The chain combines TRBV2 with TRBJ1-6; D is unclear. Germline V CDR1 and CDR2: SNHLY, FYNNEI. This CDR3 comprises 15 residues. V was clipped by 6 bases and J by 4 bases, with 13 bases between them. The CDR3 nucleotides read TGTGCCAGCAGATCTGACACCCTTTATAATTCACCCCTCCACTTT. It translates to CASRSDTLYNSPLHF.